This record covers a single TCR beta chain. These data belong to a study of OX40 agonist ivuxolimab in advanced cancers. The wider study: Eligibility rules accepted prior anti-PD-1, anti-PD-L1 or anti-CTLA-4 therapy, and over 35% had some.

Here immunoSEQ multiplex PCR was the method, and the copy in TCRdb shows in-frame clones only, minus some. The data hold 40,000 to 50,000 clones, with 75% to 90% observed a single time. Germline values: CDR1 SGDLS, CDR2 YYNGEE. Trimming cost V 4 bases and J 1 base, with 12 bases left between them. The CDR3 totals 15 residues. The sample here was CD4+ or CD8+ T cells sorted from blood, taken in a trial of the OX40 agonist ivuxolimab. This receptor was taken from an adult with an advanced solid tumor such as melanoma, head and neck, liver or kidney cancer. This chain links TRBV9 with TRBJ2-1, with D unclear. DNA of the CDR3: TGTGCCAGCAGCCCGGGCCCAGGTTCCTACAATGAGCAGTTCTTC. Encoded protein: CASSPGPGSYNEQFF.